A selection of T cell receptor beta chains follows, all from one sample in a study of blood T cell repertoires in COVID-19. Libraries were prepared by immunoSEQ multiplex PCR; TCRdb keeps only in-frame clonotypes and omits some of them. Counted here are 250,000 to 350,000 clones, approximately 89% occurring once; the ten biggest clones make up 2.5% to 3%. Material for sequencing was PBMCs or T cells enriched from blood (not recorded which). The receptors shown here come from a woman between 50 and 59 years old who had been exposed to COVID-19. The CDR3 runs from the conserved cysteine through the conserved F or W. A D gene is named only where the DNA matches it firmly. Clone size is not always given. Where it is, it says once, few, many or a class for expanded clones.

size,J,D,length,V,CDR3,DNA
.,TRBJ2-7,TRBD1,13,TRBV29-1,CSVESRQGGEQYF,TGCAGCGTTGAGTCCAGACAGGGTGGCGAGCAGTACTTC
.,TRBJ2-3,.,15,TRBV5-5,CASSPSLTNADTQYF,TGTGCCAGCAGTCCATCACTGACTAACGCAGATACGCAGTATTTT
.,TRBJ2-2,TRBD1,16,TRBV28,CASSLPRGPDTGELFF,TGTGCCAGCAGTTTACCCAGGGGGCCCGACACCGGGGAGCTGTTTTTT
.,TRBJ1-2,TRBD1,14,TRBV6-5,CASRTPGQSYGYTF,TGTGCCAGCAGGACTCCGGGACAGAGCTATGGCTACACCTTC
once,TRBJ1-5,.,13,TRBV19,CASIGGGNQPQHF,TGTGCCAGTATCGGGGGAGGAAATCAGCCCCAGCATTTT
once,TRBJ1-3,.,17,TRBV4-2,CASSQVKGGNSGNTIYF,TGTGCCAGCAGCCAAGTTAAGGGAGGTAACTCTGGAAACACCATATATTTT
.,TRBJ2-1,.,14,TRBV19,CASSLRQETNEQFF,TGTGCCAGTAGTCTAAGACAGGAAACGAATGAGCAGTTCTTC
.,TRBJ2-1,TRBD1,17,TRBV2,CASSQDTGTGPGNEQFF,TGTGCCAGCAGTCAAGATACCGGGACAGGGCCGGGTAATGAGCAGTTCTTC
.,TRBJ2-1,.,16,TRBV2,CASSEQGRSSYNEQFF,TGTGCCAGCAGTGAACAGGGCAGGAGCTCCTACAATGAGCAGTTCTTC
.,TRBJ2-7,TRBD2,15,TRBV30,CAWNGAGPRSYEQYF,TGTGCCTGGAACGGAGCGGGGCCCCGCTCCTACGAGCAGTACTTC
.,TRBJ2-7,TRBD2,17,TRBV5-1,CASSLAHTSGRPNEQYF,TGCGCCAGCAGCTTGGCACATACTAGCGGGAGACCGAACGAGCAGTACTTC
.,TRBJ2-2,.,16,TRBV3-1/TRBV3-2,CASSQGGGRNTGELFF,TGTGCCAGCAGCCAAGGTGGTGGGCGGAACACCGGGGAGCTGTTTTTT
.,TRBJ2-7,.,14,TRBV19,CASSIGGFAYEQYF,TGTGCCAGTAGTATAGGAGGTTTCGCCTACGAGCAGTACTTC
.,TRBJ2-7,TRBD1,15,TRBV19,CASSYAGGYSYEQYF,TGTGCCAGTAGTTACGCAGGGGGATACTCCTACGAGCAGTACTTC
.,TRBJ1-1,.,15,TRBV5-1,CASSPMARENTEAFF,TGCGCCAGCAGTCCTATGGCACGGGAGAACACTGAAGCTTTCTTT
.,TRBJ2-3,TRBD2,15,TRBV7-2,CASSPGLAGTATQYF,TGTGCCAGCAGCCCAGGACTAGCGGGTACGGCTACGCAGTATTTT
.,TRBJ2-1,TRBD1,15,TRBV7-8,CASSDSGGSYNEQFF,TGTGCCAGCAGCGACTCAGGGGGCTCCTACAATGAGCAGTTCTTC
.,TRBJ2-5,.,12,TRBV29-1,CSVQGLPETQYF,TGCAGCGTCCAGGGGTTGCCAGAGACCCAGTACTTC
.,TRBJ2-2,.,15,TRBV3-1/TRBV3-2,CASSLRTANTGELFF,TGTGCCAGCAGCCTGCGGACAGCTAACACCGGGGAGCTGTTTTTT
.,TRBJ1-1,.,17,TRBV14,CASSHGHLRGLNTEAFF,TGTGCCAGCAGCCATGGTCACCTAAGGGGCTTAAACACTGAAGCTTTCTTT
once,TRBJ2-2,TRBD1,20,TRBV19,CASSRPPGQGNRGNTGELFF,TGTGCCAGTAGTAGGCCTCCGGGACAGGGAAATCGGGGGAACACCGGGGAGCTGTTTTTT
.,TRBJ2-7,TRBD2,14,TRBV18,CASSQLAGTYEQYF,TGTGCCAGCTCGCAACTAGCGGGGACCTACGAGCAGTACTTC
.,TRBJ1-4,.,15,TRBV3-1/TRBV3-2,CASSQASATNEKLFF,TGTGCCAGCAGCCAAGCGTCAGCAACTAATGAAAAACTGTTTTTT
.,TRBJ2-7,TRBD1,15,TRBV5-6,CASSLDRGWTYEQYF,TGTGCCAGCAGCTTGGACAGGGGATGGACCTACGAGCAGTACTTC
.,TRBJ2-1,TRBD2,15,TRBV2,CASSVAGGSYNEQFF,TGTGCCAGCAGTGTAGCGGGGGGATCCTACAATGAGCAGTTCTTC
.,TRBJ2-3,TRBD1,16,TRBV7-6,CASSSTGGPSTDTQYF,TGTGCCAGCAGCTCTACAGGGGGCCCTAGCACAGATACGCAGTATTTT
.,TRBJ2-5,.,13,TRBV2,CASSSLGQETQYF,TGTGCCAGCAGCTCTCTAGGACAAGAGACCCAGTACTTC
.,TRBJ2-7,TRBD1,15,TRBV28,CASSFSEGASYEQYF,TGTGCCAGCAGTTTCTCCGAGGGGGCCTCCTACGAGCAGTACTTC
.,TRBJ2-7,.,16,TRBV21-1,CASSKGGPEGPYEQYF,TGTGCCAGCAGCAAAGGGGGCCCGGAGGGGCCCTACGAGCAGTACTTC